This TCR beta chain was sequenced in a study of blood T cell repertoires in COVID-19. Study-wide background: Italy, Spain and the United States were the sources of the convalescent and acute COVID-19 samples. PBMCs, B-cell-depleted T cells, or T cells provided the cDNA or gDNA that made up the material.

In the source study's methods: By means of reference gene primer amplification, nucleated cell counts were estimated. The repertoire was sequenced with immunoSEQ multiplex PCR; TCRdb's copy has only in-frame clones and lacks some. D and trimming were read from the DNA, whereas the V and J calls and clone size are those reported in that table. The sample contains 200,000 to 250,000 clones, around 84% of which appear only once. The sequenced sample was peripheral blood. The sequence was obtained from a man aged 45-65 years who had recovered from COVID-19.

CDR3 region: CASSLVGRGTEAFF. The CDR3 DNA reads TGTGCCAGCAGCTTAGTCGGCAGGGGAACTGAAGCTTTCTTT. The V gene is TRBV11-2, the J gene TRBJ1-1; weak D call: TRBD1 (6 bases). Trimming left V 1 base short and J 5 bases short, with 11 bases between. CDR3 length: 14 residues. Germline V gene lookup returns CDR1 SGHAT and CDR2 FQNNGV.